A single sample is the source of the 12 T cell receptor beta chains below, sequenced in a study of T cells after yellow fever vaccination. From the 5' RACE reads, TCRdb called clonotypes with MiXCR, one entry per CDR3 protein. The sample records under 150,000 distinct CDR3 sequences, roughly 8% being singletons. The material sequenced was CD4+ T cells sorted from PBMCs, taken 5 days after the yellow fever booster vaccination. The receptors originated from a young man who received the YFV17D yellow fever vaccine.

J is TRBJ2-2 and V is TRBV20-1; 8 positions match TRBD2. This CDR3 has 15 amino acids. Per germline, CDR1 DFQATT and CDR2 SNEGSKA (reference sequence). With 5 bases clipped from V and 0 bases from J, the junction kept 5 bases outside the gene matches. The CDR3, as DNA: TGCAGTGCTCAGCGGGGGAGAGCGAACACCGGGGAGCTGTTTTTT. This encodes CSAQRGRANTGELFF.

This chain joins TRBV4-2 and TRBJ2-7; TRBD2 agrees at 7 bases. Per the germline V gene, CDR1 is LGHNA and CDR2 is YNFKEQ. V dropped 4 bases and J dropped 4; count of bases not matched to a gene: 13. CDR3 length: 16 residues. The CDR3 DNA sequence: TGTGCCAGCAGCCGGGAGCCGGCGAGCGGGACGTACGAGCAGTACTTC. Translation gives CASSREPASGTYEQYF.

The gene calls are TRBV6-5 and TRBJ1-6; possible D gene TRBD1, 5 bases. CDR3 length: 16 amino acids. V shed 2 bases and J shed 7 bases, with 15 bases lying between them. Germline V gives CDR1 MNHEY, CDR2 SVGAGI. CDR3 sequence: CASSYTSRQRNSPLHF. The CDR3 nucleotides read TGTGCCAGCAGTTACACCTCCCGACAGCGAAATTCACCCCTCCACTTT.

This clonotype was seen ten or more times. The chain uses TRBV19 and TRBJ1-5; the match to TRBD1 covers 7 bases. Per germline, CDR1 LNHDA and CDR2 SQIVND (reference sequence). V gave up 3 bases and J gave up 0 bases; unmatched junction bases: 11. This CDR3 has 18 residues. CDR3 loop: CASSMRDSLTYSNQPQHF. CDR3 coding DNA: TGTGCCAGTAGTATGAGGGACAGCCTGACATATAGCAATCAGCCCCAGCATTTT.

The table lists this clonotype with many counts. J is TRBJ1-2 and V is TRBV29-1, with D possibly TRBD1 on 5 matching bases. CDR1 SQVTM and CDR2 ANQGSEA come from the germline V gene. V was pared by 6 bases and J by 6 bases, with 14 bases between. The CDR3 covers 12 residues. DNA for the CDR3: TGCAGCGTGGGAAAGACGGACAATGGCTACACCTTC. It codes for CSVGKTDNGYTF.

This clonotype has at least ten counts. The V call is TRBV7-2, the J call TRBJ2-3; unclear D gene. The CDR3 runs 15 residues. V shed 1 base and J shed 2 bases, with 10 bases lying between them. CDR1 is SGHTA and CDR2 is FQGNSA in the germline V gene. CDR3 in DNA: TGTGCCAGCAGCTTAGTAAGACTTGACACAGATACGCAGTATTTT. Translating it yields CASSLVRLDTDTQYF.

In DNA form, the CDR3 reads TGCAGTGCTAGAGATCTTGCCGACAATGAGCAGTTCTTC. Translating gives CSARDLADNEQFF. J is TRBJ2-1 and V is TRBV20-1; D not resolved. The CDR3 is 13 residues long. The V end was cut by 0 bases, the J end by 5 bases, with 8 bases between. Germline CDR1 reads DFQATT; CDR2 reads SNEGSKA (reference sequence).

This clonotype appeared many times. The genes are TRBV12-3 or TRBV12-4 and TRBJ2-7; D gene unclear. Trimming left V 4 bases short and J 4 bases short, with 8 bases between. The CDR3 runs to 12 residues. CDR3 bases: TGTGCCAGCAGTTACAGTGAGTACGAGCAGTACTTC. Translated, it gives CASSYSEYEQYF.

This clonotype occurred many times. The genes are TRBV20-1 and TRBJ1-4; 7 bases agree with TRBD1. V dropped 1 base and J dropped 1; count of bases not matched to a gene: 6. Germline CDR1 reads DFQATT; CDR2 reads SNEGSKA (reference sequence). The CDR3 is 16 amino acids. The DNA of the CDR3 is TGCAGTGCTAGAGTAGAGACAGGGTTAACTAATGAAAAACTGTTTTTT. It translates to CSARVETGLTNEKLFF.

This clonotype was seen at least ten times. The J gene is TRBJ1-5, the V gene TRBV5-1, with 7 bases matching TRBD1. The CDR3 has 14 amino acids. Looked up from germline, CDR1 is SGHRS and CDR2 is YFSETQ. Trimming took 4 bases from V and 4 from J; bases not matched to a gene: 5. The CDR3 nucleotides read TGCGCCAGCAGCCCGTGGGACAGAAATCAGCCCCAGCATTTT. Amino acid sequence: CASSPWDRNQPQHF.

This clonotype was counted many times. The chain recombines TRBV4-3 with TRBJ2-1; 7 bases align to TRBD2. The length of the CDR3 is 15 residues. Trimming took 3 bases from V and 9 from J; bases not matched to a gene: 11. In germline, CDR1 is LGHNA, CDR2 YSLEER. DNA of the CDR3: TGCGCCAGCAGCCATCGTTCCCCGACTAGCAGTGAGCAGTTCTTC. Amino acid sequence: CASSHRSPTSSEQFF.

This clonotype was recorded at least ten times. The chain recombines TRBV6-5 with TRBJ2-5; D not resolved. Germline V lookup: CDR1 MNHEY, CDR2 SVGAGI. V shed 0 bases and J shed 5 bases, with 13 bases lying between them. This CDR3 has 15 amino acids. Written as DNA, the CDR3 is TGTGCCAGCAGTTACTCCCGGAATAAAGGGGAGACCCAGTACTTC. This sequence encodes CASSYSRNKGETQYF.